The clone carrying this TCR beta chain turned up a few times. Its antigen is as yet unknown. This sample was included in a study of PD-1 blockade in mismatch repair-deficient tumors. Study summary: Patients had about eleven mismatch repair-deficient cancer types and were previously treated and progressing. Study conclusions and caveats: Rapid post-treatment expansion, then contraction, generally preceding radiologic response, marked tumor-resident clones.

Method: immunoSEQ multiplex PCR; TCRdb's copy keeps in-frame clones and lacks some. In the table there are 75,000 to 85,000 clones, 65% to 85% of which are singletons. PCR or immunohistochemistry showed mismatch repair deficiency in every enrolled patient. The TCR-sequenced patients were a few responders to pembrolizumab. CDR3 length: 13 residues. V lost 1 base and J 8 bases, leaving 11 bases between the germline ends. Germline loops: CDR1 SGHNT, CDR2 YENEEA. The sequence was collected from an adult with mismatch repair-deficient cancer. The chain employs TRBV11-3 and TRBJ1-1, with a possible D match to TRBD1 (5 bases). The sample in question was peripheral blood, obtained 12 weeks after starting pembrolizumab. DNA of the CDR3: TGTGCCAGCAGCTTAGGAGGGTCAGGGGAAGCTTTCTTT. Translated, it gives CASSLGGSGEAFF.